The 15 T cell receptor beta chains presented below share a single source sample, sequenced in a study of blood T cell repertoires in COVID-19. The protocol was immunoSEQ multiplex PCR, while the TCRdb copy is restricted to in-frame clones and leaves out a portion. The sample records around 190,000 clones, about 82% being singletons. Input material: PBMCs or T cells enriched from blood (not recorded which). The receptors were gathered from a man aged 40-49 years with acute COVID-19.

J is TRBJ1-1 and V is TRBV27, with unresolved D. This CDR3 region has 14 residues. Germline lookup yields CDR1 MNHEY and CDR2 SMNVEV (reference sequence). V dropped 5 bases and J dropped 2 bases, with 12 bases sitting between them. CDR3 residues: CASSGVGGNTEAFF. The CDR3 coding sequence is TGTGCCAGCAGTGGAGTAGGAGGAAACACTGAAGCTTTCTTT.

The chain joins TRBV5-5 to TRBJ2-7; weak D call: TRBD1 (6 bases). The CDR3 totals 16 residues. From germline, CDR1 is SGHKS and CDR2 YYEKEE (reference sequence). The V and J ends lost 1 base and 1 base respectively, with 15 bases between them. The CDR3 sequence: CASSLITGIRSYEQYF. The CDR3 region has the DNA TGTGCCAGCAGCTTGATCACAGGGATCAGGTCCTACGAGCAGTACTTC. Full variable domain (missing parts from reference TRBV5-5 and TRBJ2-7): DAGVTQSPTHLIKTRGQQVTLRCSPISGHKSVSWYQQVLGQGPQFIFQYYEKEERGRGNFPDRFSARQFPNYSSELNVNALLLGDSALYLCASSLITGIRSYEQYFGPGTRLTVT.

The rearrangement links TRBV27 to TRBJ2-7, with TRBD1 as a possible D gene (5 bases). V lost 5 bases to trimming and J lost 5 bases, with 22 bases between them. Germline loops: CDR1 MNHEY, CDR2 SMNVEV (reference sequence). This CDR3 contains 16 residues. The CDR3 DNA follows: TGTGCCAGCAGTCTACTCCCGACAGATGGGAAGGACGAGCAGTACTTC. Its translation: CASSLLPTDGKDEQYF.

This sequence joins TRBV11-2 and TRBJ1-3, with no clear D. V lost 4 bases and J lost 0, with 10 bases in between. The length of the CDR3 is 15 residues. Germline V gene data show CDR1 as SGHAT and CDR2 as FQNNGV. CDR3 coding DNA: TGTGCCAGCAGCTCCGTTACTTTCTCTGGAAACACCATATATTTT. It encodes CASSSVTFSGNTIYF.

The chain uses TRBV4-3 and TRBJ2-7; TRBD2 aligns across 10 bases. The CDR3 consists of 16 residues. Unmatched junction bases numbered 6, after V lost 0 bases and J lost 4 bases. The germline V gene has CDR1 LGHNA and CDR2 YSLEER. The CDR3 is CASSQDVAAGGYEQYF. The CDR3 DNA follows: TGCGCCAGCAGCCAAGATGTGGCAGCGGGAGGGTACGAGCAGTACTTC.

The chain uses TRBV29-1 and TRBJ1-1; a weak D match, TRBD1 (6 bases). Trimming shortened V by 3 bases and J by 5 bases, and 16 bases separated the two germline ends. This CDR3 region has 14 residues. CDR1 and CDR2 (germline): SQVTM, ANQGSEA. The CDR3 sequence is CSVEEGGSLTEAFF. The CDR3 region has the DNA TGCAGCGTTGAGGAGGGGGGGAGCTTGACTGAAGCTTTCTTT.

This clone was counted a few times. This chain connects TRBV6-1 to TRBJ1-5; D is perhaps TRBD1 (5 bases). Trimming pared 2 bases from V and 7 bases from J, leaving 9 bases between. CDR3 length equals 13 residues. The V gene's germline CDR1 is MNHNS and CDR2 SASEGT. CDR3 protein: CASSEFQGQPQHF. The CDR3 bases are TGTGCCAGCAGTGAATTTCAGGGCCAGCCCCAGCATTTT.

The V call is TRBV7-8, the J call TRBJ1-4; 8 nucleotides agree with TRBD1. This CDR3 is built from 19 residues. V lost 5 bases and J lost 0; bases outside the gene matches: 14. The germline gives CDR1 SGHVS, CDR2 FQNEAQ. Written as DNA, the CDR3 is TGTGCCAGCAGCCCCGACAGGGGAGGAATCGGATCAACTAATGAAAAACTGTTTTTT. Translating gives CASSPDRGGIGSTNEKLFF.

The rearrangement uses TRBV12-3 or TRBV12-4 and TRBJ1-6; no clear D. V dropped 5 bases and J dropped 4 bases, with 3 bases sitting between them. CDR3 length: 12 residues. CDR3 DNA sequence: TGTGCCAGCAGTCCTTATAATTCACCCCTCCACTTT. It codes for CASSPYNSPLHF.

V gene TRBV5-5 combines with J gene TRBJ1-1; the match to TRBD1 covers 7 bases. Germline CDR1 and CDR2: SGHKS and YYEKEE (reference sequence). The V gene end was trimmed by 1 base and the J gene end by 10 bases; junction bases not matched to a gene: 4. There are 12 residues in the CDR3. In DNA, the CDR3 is TGTGCCAGCAGCTTGACAGGGGCGGTAGCTTTCTTT. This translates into CASSLTGAVAFF.

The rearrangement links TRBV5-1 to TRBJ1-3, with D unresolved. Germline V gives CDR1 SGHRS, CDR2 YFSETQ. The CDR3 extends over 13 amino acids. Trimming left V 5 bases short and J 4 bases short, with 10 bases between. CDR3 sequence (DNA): TGCGCCAGCAGTGAGGGCTCAGGAAACACCATATATTTT. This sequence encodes CASSEGSGNTIYF.

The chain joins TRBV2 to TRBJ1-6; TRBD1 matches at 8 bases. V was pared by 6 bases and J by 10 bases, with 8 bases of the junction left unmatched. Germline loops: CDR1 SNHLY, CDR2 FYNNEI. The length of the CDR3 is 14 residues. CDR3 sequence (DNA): TGTGCCAGCAGGGCGACAGGGGCTGGCTCACCCCTCCACTTT. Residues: CASRATGAGSPLHF.

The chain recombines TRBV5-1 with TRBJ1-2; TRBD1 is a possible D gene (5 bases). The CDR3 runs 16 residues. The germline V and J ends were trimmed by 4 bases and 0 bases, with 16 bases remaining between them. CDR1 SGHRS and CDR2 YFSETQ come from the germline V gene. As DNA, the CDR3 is TGCGCCAGCAGCCCACAAGACAGTGGGTCTAACTATGGCTACACCTTC. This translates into CASSPQDSGSNYGYTF. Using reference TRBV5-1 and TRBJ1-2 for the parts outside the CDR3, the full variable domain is KAGVTQTPRYLIKTRGQQVTLSCSPISGHRSVSWYQQTPGQGLQFLFEYFSETQRNKGNFPGRFSGRQFSNSRSEMNVSTLELGDSALYLCASSPQDSGSNYGYTFGSGTRLTVV.

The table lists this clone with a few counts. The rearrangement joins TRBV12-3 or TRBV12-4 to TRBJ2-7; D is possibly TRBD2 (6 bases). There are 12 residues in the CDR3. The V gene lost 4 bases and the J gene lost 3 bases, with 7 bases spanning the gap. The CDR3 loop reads CASSSGLYEQYF. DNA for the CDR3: TGTGCCAGCAGTTCGGGACTCTACGAGCAGTACTTC.

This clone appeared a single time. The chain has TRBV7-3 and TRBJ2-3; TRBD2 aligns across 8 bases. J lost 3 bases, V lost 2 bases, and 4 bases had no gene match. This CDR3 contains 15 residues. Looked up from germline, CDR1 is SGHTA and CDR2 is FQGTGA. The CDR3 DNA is TGTGCCAGCAGCTTAGGACTAGCCATAACAGATACGCAGTATTTT. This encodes CASSLGLAITDTQYF. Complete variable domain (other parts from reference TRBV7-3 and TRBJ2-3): GAGVSQTPSNKVTEKGKYVELRCDPISGHTALYWYRQSLGQGPEFLIYFQGTGAADDSGLPNDRFFAVRPEGSVSTLKIQRTERGDSAVYLCASSLGLAITDTQYFGPGTRLTVL.